Presented here are 21 T cell receptor beta chains from one specimen sequenced in a study of radiotherapy plus CTLA-4 blockade in lung cancer. Some clones are missing from TCRdb's copy, which holds only in-frame ones; the method was immunoSEQ multiplex PCR. Of some 30,000 clones listed, approximately 81% are singletons. The sequences come from peripheral blood, collected from a patient treated with radiotherapy plus ipilimumab. These receptors were obtained from a human donor with non-small cell lung cancer that progressed on radiotherapy plus ipilimumab.

This chain connects TRBV7-2 to TRBJ2-5; D call uncertain. Germline values: CDR1 SGHTA, CDR2 FQGNSA. The ends were cut back, 0 bases at V and 2 bases at J, with 1 base in the middle. The CDR3 sequence is 12 residues long. The CDR3 spells CASSLAQETQYF. CDR3 DNA: TGTGCCAGCAGCTTAGCACAAGAGACCCAGTACTTC.

The chain carries TRBV7-9 and TRBJ2-1; the D gene is possibly TRBD2 (6 bases). The CDR3 sequence is 14 residues long. Germline-derived CDR1 and CDR2 are SEHNR and FQNEAQ (reference sequence). V lost 10 bases and J 1 base, leaving 14 bases between the germline ends. CDR3 sequence reads: CATSEEGSYNEQFF. The CDR3, as DNA: TGTGCCACCTCGGAGGAGGGGTCCTACAATGAGCAGTTCTTC.

The genes are TRBV28 and TRBJ1-1, with D uncertain. Germline CDR1 reads MDHEN; CDR2 reads SYDVKM. The CDR3 covers 14 residues. The germline V and J ends were trimmed by 2 bases and 0 bases, with 7 bases remaining between them. The CDR3 DNA is TGTGCCAGCAGTTTAGTGGAAATGAACACTGAAGCTTTCTTT. This codes for CASSLVEMNTEAFF. Variable domain in full (rest from reference TRBV28 and TRBJ1-1): DVKVTQSSRYLVKRTGEKVFLECVQDMDHENMFWYRQDPGLGLRLIYFSYDVKMKEKGDIPEGYSVSREKKERFSLILESASTNQTSMYLCASSLVEMNTEAFFGQGTRLTVV.

This clone was seen just once. The V gene is TRBV10-1, the J gene TRBJ1-5; D unresolved. Trimming shortened V by 4 bases and J by 4 bases, and 14 bases separated the two germline ends. CDR3 length: 15 residues. Germline-derived CDR1 and CDR2 are WNHNN and SYGVQD (reference sequence). In nucleotides, the CDR3 is TGCGCCAGCAGTGCAGTAGGCAGGAGAAATCAGCCCCAGCATTTT. The encoded protein is CASSAVGRRNQPQHF.

This clone showed up just once. V is TRBV28 and J is TRBJ2-1; 8 bases agree with TRBD2. The CDR3 runs to 14 residues. V was clipped by 5 bases and J by 4 bases; unmatched bases: 4. CDR1 is MDHEN, CDR2 SYDVKM, per germline. DNA of the CDR3: TGTGCCAGCAGTCCTAGCGGGCTTTACAATGAGCAGTTCTTC. This encodes CASSPSGLYNEQFF.

The chain carries TRBV2 and TRBJ2-1, with TRBD1 as a possible D gene (5 bases). CDR1 is SNHLY, CDR2 FYNNEI, per germline. V was pared by 2 bases and J by 6 bases, with 14 bases between. CDR3 length: 15 amino acids. This CDR3 reads CASSERPMGRNEQFF. CDR3 nucleotide sequence: TGTGCCAGCAGTGAAAGGCCGATGGGGCGCAATGAGCAGTTCTTC. Full variable domain (remainder filled in from reference TRBV2 and TRBJ2-1): EPEVTQTPSHQVTQMGQEVILRCVPISNHLYFYWYRQILGQKVEFLVSFYNNEISEKSEIFDDQFSVERPDGSNFTLKIRSTKLEDSAMYFCASSERPMGRNEQFFGPGTRLTVL.

The rearrangement links TRBV28 to TRBJ2-2; 10 bases are a match to TRBD2. Unmatched junction bases numbered 3, after V lost 6 bases and J lost 8 bases. Germline loops: CDR1 MDHEN, CDR2 SYDVKM. CDR3 length: 13 amino acids. The CDR3 DNA is TGTGCCAGCAGGCTAGCGGGAGCGGGGGAGCTGTTTTTT. Residues: CASRLAGAGELFF.

The rearrangement joins TRBV2 to TRBJ1-2; no clear D. V lost 2 bases to trimming and J lost 0 bases, with 7 bases between them. The CDR3 loop spans 14 amino acids. Germline V lookup: CDR1 SNHLY, CDR2 FYNNEI. CDR3 protein: CASSEHGTNYGYTF. CDR3 DNA: TGTGCCAGCAGTGAACATGGGACTAACTATGGCTACACCTTC.

The gene calls are TRBV30 and TRBJ1-4, with D uncertain. Deletions cut 0 bases from V and 4 bases from J, with 6 bases between. This CDR3 has 13 amino acids. Germline loops: CDR1 GTSNPN, CDR2 SVGIG (reference sequence). The CDR3 coding sequence is TGTGCCTGGAGTGTACACCGTAATGAAAAACTGTTTTTT. Residues: CAWSVHRNEKLFF.

V gene TRBV5-4 combines with J gene TRBJ1-2, with TRBD1 identical over 8 bases. The CDR3 consists of 15 residues. After removal of 0 bases from V and 4 bases from J, the junction contained 5 bases not matched to a gene. Germline lookup yields CDR1 SGHNT and CDR2 YYREEE (reference sequence). The CDR3 nucleotides read TGTGCCAGCAGCTTGGACCAGGGGGCGACCTATGGCTACACCTTC. It is translated as CASSLDQGATYGYTF.

The chain is built from TRBV29-1 and TRBJ1-2, with no clear D. V lost 4 bases and J 7 bases, leaving 10 bases between the germline ends. The CDR3 length is 11 residues. Per the germline V gene, CDR1 is SQVTM and CDR2 is ANQGSEA. The DNA for the CDR3 is TGCAGCGTTGGGACCGCCCCTGGCTACACCTTC. Translating gives CSVGTAPGYTF.

This clone was detected a few times. The chain has TRBV7-2 and TRBJ2-2; D uncertain. CDR3 length equals 14 residues. Trimming shortened V by 2 bases and J by 6 bases, and 10 bases separated the two germline ends. Germline V CDR1 and CDR2: SGHTA, FQGNSA. CDR3 nucleotides: TGTGCCAGCAGCTTAATGGGCGGTCCCGGGGAGCTGTTTTTT. It specifies CASSLMGGPGELFF. Filled out from reference TRBV7-2 and TRBJ2-2, the complete variable domain reads GAGVSQSPSNKVTEKGKDVELRCDPISGHTALYWYRQSLGQGLEFLIYFQGNSAPDKSGLPSDRFSAERTGGSVSTLTIQRTQQEDSAVYLCASSLMGGPGELFFGEGSRLTVL.

The sample holds a few counts of this clone. The likely explanation is a read error, given a far larger clone one base away. The chain uses TRBV6-9 and TRBJ2-3, with D perhaps TRBD2 (5 bases). Germline V gene data show CDR1 as MNHGY and CDR2 as SVAAGI. The CDR3 sequence is 16 residues long. Between the trimmed V and J ends, which lost 5 bases and 2 bases, there was a span of 17 bases. The CDR3 DNA reads as TGTGCCAGCAGTGAGTCTCTTGGCGGGTACACAGATACGCAGTATTTT. Its protein product is CASSESLGGYTDTQYF.

This clone came up once. The genes are TRBV6-6 and TRBJ1-1; D is uncertain. This CDR3 has 13 amino acids. The ends were cut back, 6 bases at V and 3 bases at J, with 11 bases in the middle. CDR1 and CDR2 (germline): MNHNY, SVGAGI (reference sequence). This chain's CDR3 is CASSSPGDTEAFF. The DNA of the CDR3 is TGTGCCAGCAGCTCCCCCGGAGACACTGAAGCTTTCTTT.

The chain has TRBV20-1 and TRBJ1-1, with D unclear. The CDR3 spans 11 residues. V lost 1 base to trimming and J lost 7 bases, with 7 bases between them. Germline-derived CDR1 and CDR2 are DFQATT and SNEGSKA (reference sequence). The CDR3 bases are TGCAGTGCTAGAGGAGGTGGTGAAGCTTTCTTT. Protein sequence: CSARGGGEAFF.

The chain employs TRBV29-1 and TRBJ2-5, with 10 bases that match TRBD1. The V and J ends lost 6 bases and 3 bases, in that order; junction bases with no gene match: 13. This CDR3 is 16 amino acids long. Germline-derived CDR1 and CDR2 are SQVTM and ANQGSEA. The DNA for the CDR3 is TGCAGCGTCGACGGGGCTAGACAGGGGGCCGAAGAGACCCAGTACTTC. It translates to CSVDGARQGAEETQYF.

The chain recombines TRBV28 with TRBJ1-1; perhaps TRBD1 as D (5 bases). Trimming pared 3 bases from V and 4 bases from J, leaving 12 bases between. CDR3 length: 14 amino acids. Germline CDR1 is MDHEN and CDR2 is SYDVKM. Here the CDR3 DNA reads TGTGCCAGCAGTTTGACCCCTGGGGGCACTGAAGCTTTCTTT. It encodes CASSLTPGGTEAFF.

The V call is TRBV4-1, the J call TRBJ2-3; 11 bases agree with TRBD2. This CDR3 is 16 amino acids long. V shed 2 bases and J 3 bases; nucleotides not matched to a gene: 4. Germline V gene data show CDR1 as MGHRA and CDR2 as YSYEKL. As DNA, the CDR3 is TGCGCCAGCAGCCAATTCCTAGCGGGAGGTACAGATACGCAGTATTTT. Protein: CASSQFLAGGTDTQYF.

This rearrangement joins TRBV29-1 to TRBJ2-3, with 13 bases matching TRBD2. The V gene end was trimmed by 6 bases and the J gene end by 1 base; junction bases not matched to a gene: 4. The CDR3 loop spans 15 amino acids. Germline V lookup: CDR1 SQVTM, CDR2 ANQGSEA. CDR3 in amino acids: CSVLGLAGGTDTQYF. The CDR3 DNA is TGCAGCGTCCTCGGACTAGCGGGAGGCACAGATACGCAGTATTTT.

This clone was seen more than once but under ten times. This chain joins TRBV28 and TRBJ2-5; TRBD2 might be the D (6 bases). Germline values: CDR1 MDHEN, CDR2 SYDVKM. CDR3 length: 14 amino acids. The V gene lost 2 bases and the J gene lost 4 bases, with 11 bases spanning the gap. CDR3 residues: CASSLGTSLETQYF. The DNA for the CDR3 is TGTGCCAGCAGTTTAGGCACTAGCTTAGAGACCCAGTACTTC.

This clone has a handful of counts. The chain carries TRBV7-8 and TRBJ2-7; D is uncertain. Trimming left V 5 bases short and J 0 bases short, with 14 bases between. The CDR3 loop spans 15 amino acids. CDR1 SGHVS and CDR2 FQNEAQ come from the germline V gene. This CDR3 is CASSASGSSSYEQYF. The CDR3 DNA reads as TGTGCCAGCAGCGCGTCAGGATCAAGCTCCTACGAGCAGTACTTC.